Shown below are 4 T cell receptor beta chains from a single sample sequenced in a study of shared clonotypes between healthy human individuals. CD45RO-negative, CCR7-positively selected cells formed the naive CD8 fraction, excluding terminally differentiated effector memory CD45RA+ cells. Only in-frame clones appear in the TCRdb table, and some are missing; sequencing was by immunoSEQ multiplex PCR. This sample has some 2,100,000 clones; 85% to 95% occur once, and the top ten carry approximately 1.7%. Sequenced sample: naive CD8+ T cells from PBMCs. These receptors were taken from a man younger than 35 in good health. Some clones in this sample may be carry-over from other donors' samples.

The chain has TRBV11-2 and TRBJ2-3; 10 bases agree with TRBD1. V was pared by 8 bases and J by 3 bases, with 5 bases of the junction left unmatched. Germline values: CDR1 SGHAT, CDR2 FQNNGV. The CDR3 runs 14 residues. This CDR3 reads CASLDRGGTDTQYF. The CDR3 nucleotides are TGTGCCAGCCTGGACAGGGGGGGAACAGATACGCAGTATTTT.

This chain links TRBV13 with TRBJ2-7; TRBD2 aligns across 7 bases. The V and J ends lost 1 base and 0 bases, in that order; junction bases with no gene match: 6. Per germline, CDR1 PRHDT and CDR2 FYEKMQ (reference sequence). The CDR3 is 16 amino acids. CDR3 nucleotide sequence: TGTGCCAGCAGCTTAGATCAGGGCGGGAGCTCCTACGAGCAGTACTTC. Its protein is CASSLDQGGSSYEQYF.

This rearrangement joins TRBV27 to TRBJ1-5, with TRBD1 matching over 8 bases. The V segment lost 6 bases and the J segment 5 bases; nucleotides outside the gene matches: 18. The V gene's germline CDR1 is MNHEY and CDR2 SMNVEV (reference sequence). This CDR3 has 18 residues. This CDR3 reads CASSLITPQGAHHQPQHF. The CDR3 DNA reads TGTGCCAGCAGCCTAATAACTCCTCAGGGGGCCCACCATCAGCCCCAGCATTTT.

This chain joins TRBV9 and TRBJ1-1; weak D call: TRBD1 (5 bases). The CDR3 covers 15 residues. Germline V gene lookup returns CDR1 SGDLS and CDR2 YYNGEE. V lost 0 bases to trimming and J lost 4 bases, with 13 bases between them. This CDR3 reads CASSVAGYQGTEAFF. For the CDR3, the DNA is TGTGCCAGCAGCGTAGCGGGCTACCAGGGCACTGAAGCTTTCTTT. The variable domain in full, with the rest retrieved from reference TRBV9 and TRBJ1-1, is DSGVTQTPKHLITATGQRVTLRCSPRSGDLSVYWYQQSLDQGLQFLIQYYNGEERAKGNILERFSAQQFPDLHSELNLSSLELGDSALYFCASSVAGYQGTEAFFGQGTRLTVV.